This T cell receptor (beta chain) was identified during a study of graft-versus-host responses after intestinal transplantation. The wider study: Anti-thymocyte globulin served as induction for all recipients, who then took tacrolimus and steroids for about 3 years.

Clones were sequenced by immunoSEQ multiplex PCR, and TCRdb holds only the in-frame ones, with some missing. The sample has 11,000 to 15,000 clones, about 30% seen once. The sample holds a few counts of this clone. This CDR3 is 13 amino acids long. Germline lookup yields CDR1 SGHRS and CDR2 YFSETQ. V dropped 4 bases and J dropped 6; count of bases not matched to a gene: 3. Sample: alloreactive CD4+ T cells from a mixed lymphocyte reaction culture, taken before intestinal transplant. Subset specified: CFSE-low proliferating T cells sorted from roughly six-day pre-transplant mixed lymphocyte reaction (GvH or HvG direction). The receptor comes from a human patient who received an intestinal transplant. The V gene is TRBV5-1, the J gene TRBJ2-1; 8 bases align to TRBD1. CDR3: CASSQGTGNEQFF. In DNA, the CDR3 is TGCGCCAGCAGCCAGGGGACAGGCAATGAGCAGTTCTTC.